Listed here is a single T cell receptor (beta chain). Its recognized antigen is unknown. Nothing much larger sits one base from this clone, and base qualities are not available. The donors were healthy, HIV-negative adults who had no recently reported acute infections or vaccinations. Only Caucasian adults living in Nashville, Tennessee, USA were represented among the donors. Magnetic negative selection was used to enrich CD4+ T cells, after which naive cells were positively selected on CD45RA and the negative fraction became the memory subset. Blood was obtained by leukapheresis, after which PBMCs were separated by Ficoll-Histopaque density gradient centrifugation and cryopreserved in liquid nitrogen vapor phase. Analytical flow cytometry was used to check the purity and quantity of every magnetically sorted T cell population. Each sorted fraction had its genomic DNA isolated and then quantified by UV absorbance on a Nanodrop 2000c.

This specimen comes from a study of shared clonotypes between healthy human individuals (dated by TCRdb to 2018 to 2021). At the level of the whole study: The cohort comprised two women and three men aged 18 to 49 years. Per donor, three plates each were used for CD4 naive and CD4 memory, two for CD8 naive, and one for CD8 memory. To estimate repertoire size and how much clonotype sharing occurs between individuals, the study deeply sequenced the blood TCR repertoires of five healthy adults. Different laboratories and diverse techniques were used to prepare libraries and sequence TCR repertoires, to increase sequencing depth and limit assay-specific biases. Per donor, leukapheresis produced somewhere between about 0.94 and 8.9 billion PBMCs.

Using the deep immunoSEQ assay, TCR CDR3 regions were amplified from genomic DNA by multiplex PCR. Extracted genomic DNA from each cell subset was distributed evenly across all wells of several immunoSEQ 96-well plates, and each plate was treated as a replicate. For sorted subsets, each replicate PCR was loaded with about 0.2 ug genomic DNA, equivalent to about 30,000 T cell genomes. Purified libraries were quantified with a Qubit 3.0 fluorometer, sized on a Bioanalyzer 2100, and re-quantified with the KAPA Library Quantification kit. Every immunoSEQ 96-well plate was sequenced on a dedicated single-read 150-cycle Illumina NextSeq 550 flow cell. In the authors' own workflow: Because the immunoSEQ output held only junctional sequences and lacked quality scores, the filtering could not match the filtering applied to full-length reads. To assign V/J genes and CDR3, sequences were annotated using PyIR, a Python wrapper for IgBLAST v1.9, with IMGT germline references. Any read was removed if the V/J assignment was weak (E-value above 1e-6), the CDR3 was missing, or the read contained stop codons, out-of-frame junctions, or ambiguous translated residues. V3J clonotypes were defined as sequences sharing the same inferred V gene, J gene, and CDR3 amino acid sequence. To compute the percentage overlap between repertoires, the number of shared unique clonotypes was divided by the size of the smaller repertoire. Richness of each repertoire was evaluated using RTK rarefaction, the Chao1 estimator, and Recon v2.1 estimates of unobserved clonotypes. Generation probabilities for all TCRbeta clonotypes obtained by the gDNA method from a handful of donors were computed using OLGA. Not all clones reach the TCRdb copy of this immuneACCESS table, which keeps in-frame sequences only. Checked studies attribute under half of the gap to unresolved V genes and leave the rest unexplained. That table is the source of V, J and clone size, and D and trimming were worked out from the DNA. For this sample there are 2 million to 2.5 million clones; about 94% appear just once. Roughly 0.13% of the sample is in the top ten clones.

The investigation overall reported the following: Rarefaction of sorted-subset datasets indicated incomplete sequencing despite the large sequencing depth. Higher generation probabilities were observed for clonotypes shared by all four sorted-subset donors than for non-shared clonotypes. Larger estimated clonotype richness was generally found for naive subsets than for memory subsets. Sampling was restricted to blood, and TCR repertoires in tissues likely differ from the TCR repertoires found in blood. Approximately 4.8% of naive CD4, 3.5% of naive CD8, 2.3% of memory CD4, and 0.35% to 0.4% of memory CD8 clonotypes were shared across several donors. The small number of donors limited the genetic and exposure-history diversity represented. Pairwise subsampling led to the expectation that sequencing depth would affect the degree of clonotype sharing among donors.

CDR3 length: 15 amino acids, cysteine to phenylalanine. CDR3 DNA only is kept here, 45 bases in frame from base 1. The germline V gene supplies CDR1 ENHRY and CDR2 SYGVKD. V is pared back by 2 bases and J by 4 bases, with 11 bases lying between the germline termini. The TCR originated in a man aged 18 to 29 in good health. Source material: naive CD4+ T cells sorted from blood. Taken with the paper, the label for cell subset or site translates to: CD45RA+ positively selected. The chain links TRBV10-3 with TRBJ2-2, and TRBD1 may be the D gene, going by 6 matching bases. The sequence in DNA is TGTGCCATCAGTGAGGGCAGGGGTGCCACCGGGGAGCTGTTTTTT. Its protein reads: CAISEGRGATGELFF.